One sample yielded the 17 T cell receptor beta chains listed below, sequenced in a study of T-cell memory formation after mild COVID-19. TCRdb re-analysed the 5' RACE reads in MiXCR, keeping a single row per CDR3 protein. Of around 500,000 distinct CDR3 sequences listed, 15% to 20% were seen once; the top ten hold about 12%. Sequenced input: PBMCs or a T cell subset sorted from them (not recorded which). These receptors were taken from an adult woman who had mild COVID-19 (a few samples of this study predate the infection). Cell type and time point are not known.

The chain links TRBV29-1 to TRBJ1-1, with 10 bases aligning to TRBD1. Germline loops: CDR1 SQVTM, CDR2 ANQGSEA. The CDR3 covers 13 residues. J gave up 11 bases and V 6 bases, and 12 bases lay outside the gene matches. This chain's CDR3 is CSVRRGGTGDAFF. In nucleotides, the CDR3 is TGCAGCGTCCGGCGGGGCGGGACAGGGGACGCTTTCTTT. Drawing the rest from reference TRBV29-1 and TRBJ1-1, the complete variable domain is SAVISQKPSRDICQRGTSLTIQCQVDSQVTMMFWYRQQPGQSLTLIATANQGSEATYESGFVIDKFPISRPNLTFSTLTVSNMSPEDSSIYLCSVRRGGTGDAFFGQGTRLTVV.

The CDR3 here is CASSILGDTEAFF. CDR3 DNA: TGTGCCAGTAGTATCCTGGGGGACACTGAAGCTTTCTTT. The chain employs TRBV19 and TRBJ1-1, with a possible D match to TRBD1 (5 bases). This CDR3 is 13 amino acids long. Trimming shortened V by 3 bases and J by 3 bases, and 8 bases separated the two germline ends. Germline values: CDR1 LNHDA, CDR2 SQIVND (reference sequence).

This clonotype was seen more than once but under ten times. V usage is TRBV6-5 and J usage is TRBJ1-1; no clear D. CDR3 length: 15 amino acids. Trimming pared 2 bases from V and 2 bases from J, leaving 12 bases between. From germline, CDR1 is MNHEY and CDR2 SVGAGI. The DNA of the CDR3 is TGTGCCAGCAGTTACCCCGGACTTAAAAACACTGAAGCTTTCTTT. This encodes CASSYPGLKNTEAFF.

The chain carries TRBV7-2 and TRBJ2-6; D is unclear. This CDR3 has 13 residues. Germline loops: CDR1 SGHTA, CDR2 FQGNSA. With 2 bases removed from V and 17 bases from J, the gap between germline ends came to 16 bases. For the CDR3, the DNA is TGTGCCAGCAGCTTAACTGCGGTTACCCCCTTGACTTTC. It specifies CASSLTAVTPLTF.

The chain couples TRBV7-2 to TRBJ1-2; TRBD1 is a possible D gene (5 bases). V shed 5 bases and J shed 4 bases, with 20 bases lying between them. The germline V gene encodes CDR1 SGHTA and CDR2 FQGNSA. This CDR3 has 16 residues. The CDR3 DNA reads TGTGCCAGCAGCCTCGCGAGTCTTGGGGGGTTCTATGGCTACACCTTC. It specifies CASSLASLGGFYGYTF.

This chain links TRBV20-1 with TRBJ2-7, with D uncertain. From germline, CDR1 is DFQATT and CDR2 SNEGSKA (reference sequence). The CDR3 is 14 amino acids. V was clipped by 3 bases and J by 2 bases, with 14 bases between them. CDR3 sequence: CSASPGLSAYEQYF. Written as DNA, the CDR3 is TGCAGTGCTAGTCCCGGGCTGTCCGCCTACGAGCAGTACTTC.

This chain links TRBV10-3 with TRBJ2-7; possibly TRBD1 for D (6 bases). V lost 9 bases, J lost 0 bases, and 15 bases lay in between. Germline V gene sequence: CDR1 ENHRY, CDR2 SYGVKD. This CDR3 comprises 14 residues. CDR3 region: CAMSPDRPSYEQYF. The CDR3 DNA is TGTGCCATGTCCCCCGACAGGCCCTCCTACGAGCAGTACTTC.

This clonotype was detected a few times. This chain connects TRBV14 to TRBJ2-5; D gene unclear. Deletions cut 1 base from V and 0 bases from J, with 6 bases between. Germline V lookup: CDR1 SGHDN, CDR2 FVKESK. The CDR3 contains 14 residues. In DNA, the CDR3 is TGTGCCAGCAGCCAAGGGAAGTACCAAGAGACCCAGTACTTC. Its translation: CASSQGKYQETQYF.

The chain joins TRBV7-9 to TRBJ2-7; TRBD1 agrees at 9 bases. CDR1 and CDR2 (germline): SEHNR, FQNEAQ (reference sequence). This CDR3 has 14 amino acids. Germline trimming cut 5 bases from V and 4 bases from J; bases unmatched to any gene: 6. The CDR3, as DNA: TGTGCCAGCAGCCCACAGGGGGCGCGGTACGAGCAGTACTTC. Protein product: CASSPQGARYEQYF.

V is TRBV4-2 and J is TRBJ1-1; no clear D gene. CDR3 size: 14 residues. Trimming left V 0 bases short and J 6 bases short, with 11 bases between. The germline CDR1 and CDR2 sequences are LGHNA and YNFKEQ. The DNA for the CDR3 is TGTGCCAGCAGCCAAGAGTATACCGGCGCTGAAGCTTTCTTT. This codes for CASSQEYTGAEAFF.

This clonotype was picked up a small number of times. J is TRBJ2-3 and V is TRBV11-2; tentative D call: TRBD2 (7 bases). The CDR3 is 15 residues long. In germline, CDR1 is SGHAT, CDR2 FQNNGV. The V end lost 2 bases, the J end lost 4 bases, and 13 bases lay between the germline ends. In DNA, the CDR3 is TGTGCCAGCAGCTTAACCGGGGGGCTCCCAGATACGCAGTATTTT. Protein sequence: CASSLTGGLPDTQYF.

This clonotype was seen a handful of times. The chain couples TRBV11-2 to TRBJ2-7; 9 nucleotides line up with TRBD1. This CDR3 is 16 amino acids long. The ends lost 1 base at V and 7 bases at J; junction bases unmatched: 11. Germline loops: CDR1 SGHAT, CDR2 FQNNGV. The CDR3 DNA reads TGTGCCAGCAGCTTAGTGGAGGGACAGGGTTTCAGAGAGCAGTACTTC. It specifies CASSLVEGQGFREQYF.

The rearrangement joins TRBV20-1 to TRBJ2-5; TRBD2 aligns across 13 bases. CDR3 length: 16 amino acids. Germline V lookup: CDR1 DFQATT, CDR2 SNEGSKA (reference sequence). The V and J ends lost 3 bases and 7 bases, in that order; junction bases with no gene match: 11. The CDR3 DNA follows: TGCAGTGCTAGGATGACTAGCGGGGGGCTTGGATGGACCCAGTACTTC. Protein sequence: CSARMTSGGLGWTQYF.

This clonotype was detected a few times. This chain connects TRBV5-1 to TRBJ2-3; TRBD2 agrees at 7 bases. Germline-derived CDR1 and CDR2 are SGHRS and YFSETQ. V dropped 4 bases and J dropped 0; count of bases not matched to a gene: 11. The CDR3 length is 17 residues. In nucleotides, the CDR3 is TGCGCCAGCAGCCGGACCGGCCTAGCGGTTAGCACAGATACGCAGTATTTT. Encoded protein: CASSRTGLAVSTDTQYF.

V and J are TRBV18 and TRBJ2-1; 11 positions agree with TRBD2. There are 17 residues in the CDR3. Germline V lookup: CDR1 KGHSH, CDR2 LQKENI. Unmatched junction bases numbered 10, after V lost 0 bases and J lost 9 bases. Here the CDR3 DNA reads TGTGCCAGCTCACCACCGAATAGACTAGCGGGAATCTTTGAGCAGTTCTTC. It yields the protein CASSPPNRLAGIFEQFF.

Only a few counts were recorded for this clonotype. The DNA for the CDR3 is TGTGCCAGCAGCTTAGTTAGTGGGGTCTACGAGCAGTACTTC. Protein sequence: CASSLVSGVYEQYF. The chain joins TRBV7-2 to TRBJ2-7; D gene ambiguous. This CDR3 spans 14 amino acids. CDR1 is SGHTA and CDR2 is FQGNSA in the germline V gene. The V gene lost 1 base and the J gene lost 3 bases, with 10 bases spanning the gap. The full variable domain, its missing parts supplied by reference TRBV7-2 and TRBJ2-7, is GAGVSQSPSNKVTEKGKDVELRCDPISGHTALYWYRQSLGQGLEFLIYFQGNSAPDKSGLPSDRFSAERTGGSVSTLTIQRTQQEDSAVYLCASSLVSGVYEQYFGPGTRLTVT.

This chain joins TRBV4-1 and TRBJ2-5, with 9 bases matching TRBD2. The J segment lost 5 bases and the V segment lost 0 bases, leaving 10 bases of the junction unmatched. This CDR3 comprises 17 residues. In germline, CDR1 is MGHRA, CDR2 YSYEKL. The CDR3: CASSQDNGRGGRETQYF. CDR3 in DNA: TGCGCCAGCAGCCAAGATAACGGGCGGGGGGGCCGTGAGACCCAGTACTTC.